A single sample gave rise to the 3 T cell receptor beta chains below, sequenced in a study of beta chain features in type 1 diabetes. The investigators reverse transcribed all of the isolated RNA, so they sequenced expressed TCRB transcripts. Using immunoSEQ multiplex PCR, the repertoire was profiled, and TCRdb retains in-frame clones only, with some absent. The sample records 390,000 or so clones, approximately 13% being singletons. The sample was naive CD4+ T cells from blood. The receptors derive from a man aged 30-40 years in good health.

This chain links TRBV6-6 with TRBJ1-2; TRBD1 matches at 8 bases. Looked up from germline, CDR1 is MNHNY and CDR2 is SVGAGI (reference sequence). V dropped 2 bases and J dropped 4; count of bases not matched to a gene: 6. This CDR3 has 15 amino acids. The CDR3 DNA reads TGTGCCAGCAGTTACACGGAGGACAGGGTCTATGGCTACACCTTC. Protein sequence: CASSYTEDRVYGYTF.

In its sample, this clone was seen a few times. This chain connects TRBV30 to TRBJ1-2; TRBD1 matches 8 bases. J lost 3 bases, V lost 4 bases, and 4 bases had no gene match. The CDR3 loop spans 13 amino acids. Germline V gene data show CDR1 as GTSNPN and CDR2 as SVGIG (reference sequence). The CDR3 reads CAWTGGGDYGYTF. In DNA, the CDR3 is TGTGCCTGGACAGGGGGCGGGGACTATGGCTACACCTTC.

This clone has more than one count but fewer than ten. CDR3 in amino acids: CAIAWGTGQETQYF. The CDR3 nucleotides are TGTGCCATCGCATGGGGGACAGGCCAAGAGACCCAGTACTTC. The chain has TRBV10-3 and TRBJ2-5; 8 nucleotides line up with TRBD1. The germline V gene has CDR1 ENHRY and CDR2 SYGVKD. The trim removed 8 bases at V and 1 base at J, leaving 6 bases unmatched. The CDR3 length is 14 residues.